Sequencing of this T cell receptor beta chain was carried out in a study of T cells in Graves' hyperthyroidism and ophthalmopathy. On the study more broadly: Peripheral blood was obtained at initial diagnosis, preceding any treatment.

Ophthalmopathy patients had moderate-to-severe active disease, CAS ≥3, NOSPECS ≥4, and disease duration under 3 months. The length of the CDR3 is 18 residues. Looked up from germline, CDR1 is SGHDN and CDR2 is FVKESK. The trim removed 0 bases at V and 4 bases at J, leaving 10 bases unmatched. It was RNA transcripts that yielded the amplified TCR beta CDR3 regions. The HTBI set primed first-round TCR CDR3 RT-PCR. TCRdb re-called the multiplex PCR reads through MiXCR, storing one row per CDR3 protein. The table records 450,000 to 650,000 distinct CDR3 sequences, 14% of them present only once. Sequenced: blood. The chain joins TRBV14 to TRBJ2-1; 9 bases fit TRBD1. The TCR sequence derives from a woman younger than 35 with Graves' ophthalmopathy. The CDR3 bases are TGTGCCAGCAGCCAAGAGCGCCGGGACAGGGACCCTTACAATGAGCAGTTCTTC. Translating it yields CASSQERRDRDPYNEQFF. Together with reference TRBV14 and TRBJ2-1, the CDR3 gives the full variable domain: EAGVTQFPSHSVIEKGQTVTLRCDPISGHDNLYWYRRVMGKEIKFLLHFVKESKQDESGMPNNRFLAERTGGTYSTLKVQPAELEDSGVYFCASSQERRDRDPYNEQFFGPGTRLTVL.